This T cell receptor beta chain was captured in a study of CD8 T cells in ankylosing spondylitis (dated by TCRdb to the late 2010s). Context from the whole study: T cell receptor beta repertoires were profiled in healthy donors and ankylosing spondylitis patients so that disease-linked TCR variants could be found. The full study cohort comprised roughly 24 ankylosing spondylitis patients and 110 or so healthy donors. Samples of peripheral blood were taken, and for ankylosing spondylitis patients, synovial fluid was collected as well.

The CDR3 runs 15 residues from the cysteine to the phenylalanine. The CDR3 DNA has 45 bases and is translated from base 1. Via the germline V gene, CDR1 is KGHDR and CDR2 SFDVKD. Compared with germline, V lacks 3 bases and J lacks 7 bases; bases without a gene match: 5. The sequencer was an Illumina HiSeq 2500. Quantitative 5'-RACE with molecular barcodes was used to prepare TCR beta libraries. The published analysis was carried out like this. A new computational method, built on a probabilistic model of VDJ rearrangement, was used to identify disease-linked TCR variants. The raw public data were reprocessed by TCRdb itself: fastp quality trimming at Q25, MiXCR clonotype calling, in-frame beta chains only. CDR3 protein duplicates are merged, each entry listing the most common genes and DNA. These V and J calls are TCRdb output, not the study's own analysis. This sample has tens of thousands of distinct CDR3 sequences in its table, and roughly 6.8% of those were observed once. 8% to 11% of the sample rests with the top ten.

Paper-wide results and their limitations: Some motif variants had previously been reported in the synovial fluid and blood of reactive arthritis patients, which suggests shared mechanisms of disease initiation. A CD8+ phenotype was shown by the disease-linked clones, which were found at relatively low frequencies in peripheral blood. Blood from ankylosing spondylitis patients appeared to be characterized by a TCR beta motif composed of 7 to 9 highly homologous amino acid variants. The disease-linked clones were reported to be significantly enriched in matched synovial fluid samples from ankylosing spondylitis patients.

This clonotype was detected ten times or more. Its recognized antigen is unknown. No base qualities exist here, and no much larger clone lies one base off it. This TCR derives from a male donor with ankylosing spondylitis or in good health (not recorded which). Sample: blood, either unsorted or a sorted T cell fraction (not recorded which). The rearranged segments are TRBV24-1 and TRBJ2-1, with 10 bases in between that match TRBD2. The CDR3 region has the sequence CATSDRAGGLNEQFF. The sequenced DNA: TGTGCCACCAGTGATCGAGCGGGAGGGTTGAATGAGCAGTTCTTC.